The entry below gives a single TCR beta chain sequence along with its context. The antigen is unknown. Looked up from germline, CDR1 is MNHNS and CDR2 is SASEGT. Trimming removed 6 bases from V and 1 base from J, with 16 bases in between. CDR3 length: 15 residues. RNA transcripts provided the source from which TCR beta CDR3 regions were amplified. RT-PCR in the first round (using the HTBI primer set) targeted the TCR CDR3. TCRdb re-derived calls from the multiplex PCR reads in MiXCR, one entry per CDR3 protein. The sample lists a few hundred thousand distinct CDR3 sequences, about a sixth seen once, with around 7.8% in the top ten. This entry belongs to a study of T cells in Graves' hyperthyroidism and ophthalmopathy. General study results and limits: Appearing also in blood were most of the thyroid clonotypes expanded above 0.001. A median around 5.9 months before onset, the model predicted ophthalmopathy. Ophthalmopathy was separated from stable hyperthyroidism by a 13 V-J model.

Graves' hyperthyroidism without ophthalmopathy progression within 18 months was termed stable. This receptor was obtained from a woman aged 25 to 39 with Graves' hyperthyroidism. The sample comprised blood. The V gene is TRBV6-1, the J gene TRBJ2-7; perhaps TRBD2 as D (5 bases). The DNA for the CDR3 is TGTGCCAGCAGCTCGGTCAGTGGGGAGTCCTACGAGCAGTACTTC. Its protein is CASSSVSGESYEQYF.